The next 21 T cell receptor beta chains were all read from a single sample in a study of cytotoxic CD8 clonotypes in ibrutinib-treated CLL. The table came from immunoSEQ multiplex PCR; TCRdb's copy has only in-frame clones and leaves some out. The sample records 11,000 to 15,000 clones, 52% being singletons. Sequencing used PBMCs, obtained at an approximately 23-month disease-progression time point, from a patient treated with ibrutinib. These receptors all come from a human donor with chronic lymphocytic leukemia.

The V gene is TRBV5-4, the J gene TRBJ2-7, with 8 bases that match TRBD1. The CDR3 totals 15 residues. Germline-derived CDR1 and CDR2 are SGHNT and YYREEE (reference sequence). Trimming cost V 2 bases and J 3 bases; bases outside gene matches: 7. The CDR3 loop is CASSFDRGDGYEQYF. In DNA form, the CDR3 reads TGTGCCAGCAGCTTCGACAGGGGCGACGGCTACGAGCAGTACTTC.

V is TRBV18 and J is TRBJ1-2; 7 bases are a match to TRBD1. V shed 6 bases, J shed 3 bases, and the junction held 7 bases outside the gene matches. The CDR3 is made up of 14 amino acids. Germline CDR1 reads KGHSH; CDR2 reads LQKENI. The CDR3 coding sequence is TGTGCCAGCTCCCCCGGACAGGACTACTATGGCTACACCTTC. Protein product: CASSPGQDYYGYTF.

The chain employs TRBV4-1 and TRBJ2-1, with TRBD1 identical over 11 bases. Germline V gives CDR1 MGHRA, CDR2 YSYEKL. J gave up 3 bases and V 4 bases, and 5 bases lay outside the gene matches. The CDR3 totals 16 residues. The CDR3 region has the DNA TGCGCCAGCAGCCCCGGGACAGGGGGTCTCTACAATGAGCAGTTCTTC. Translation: CASSPGTGGLYNEQFF.

Written as DNA, the CDR3 is TGTGCCAGCAGCCCCTTCGCTAGCGGGGACAATGAGCAGTTCTTC. Translated, it gives CASSPFASGDNEQFF. The V and J genes are TRBV4-2 and TRBJ2-1, with 9 nucleotides matching TRBD2. The germline CDR1 and CDR2 sequences are LGHNA and YNFKEQ. This CDR3 comprises 15 residues. Losses at the gene ends were 4 bases for V and 5 bases for J; bases not matched to a gene: 6.

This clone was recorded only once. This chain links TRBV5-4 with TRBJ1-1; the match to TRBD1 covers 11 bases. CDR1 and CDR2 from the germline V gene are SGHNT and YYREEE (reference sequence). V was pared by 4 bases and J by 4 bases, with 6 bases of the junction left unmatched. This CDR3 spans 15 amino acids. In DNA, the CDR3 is TGTGCCAGCAGCCGGGACAGGGGGGGGAGCACTGAAGCTTTCTTT. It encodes CASSRDRGGSTEAFF.

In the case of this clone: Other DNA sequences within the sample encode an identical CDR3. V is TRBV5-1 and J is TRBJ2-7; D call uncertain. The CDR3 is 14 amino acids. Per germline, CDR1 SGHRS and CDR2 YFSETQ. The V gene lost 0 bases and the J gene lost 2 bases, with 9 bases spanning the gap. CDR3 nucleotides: TGCGCCAGCAGCTTGGTGGCAGGTACCTACGAGCAGTACTTC. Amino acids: CASSLVAGTYEQYF.

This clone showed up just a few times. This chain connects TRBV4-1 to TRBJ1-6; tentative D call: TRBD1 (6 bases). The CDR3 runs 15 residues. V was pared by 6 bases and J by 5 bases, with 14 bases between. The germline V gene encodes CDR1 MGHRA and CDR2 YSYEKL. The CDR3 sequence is CASSLGQPNNSPLHF. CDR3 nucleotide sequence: TGCGCCAGCAGTCTGGGACAACCGAATAATTCACCCCTCCACTTT.

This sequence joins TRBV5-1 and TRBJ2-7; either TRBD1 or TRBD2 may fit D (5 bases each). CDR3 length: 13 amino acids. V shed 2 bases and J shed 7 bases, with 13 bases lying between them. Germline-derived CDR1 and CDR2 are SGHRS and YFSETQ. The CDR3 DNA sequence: TGCGCCAGCAGCTTAGCAGGGACGGAGGAGCAGTACTTC. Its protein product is CASSLAGTEEQYF.

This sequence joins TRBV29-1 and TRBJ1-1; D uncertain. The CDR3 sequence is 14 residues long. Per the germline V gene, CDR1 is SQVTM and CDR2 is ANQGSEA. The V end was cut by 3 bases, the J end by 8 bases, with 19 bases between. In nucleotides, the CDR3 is TGCAGCGTTGACCCCCTCCTCCCGGACGGAGAAGCTTTCTTT. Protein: CSVDPLLPDGEAFF.

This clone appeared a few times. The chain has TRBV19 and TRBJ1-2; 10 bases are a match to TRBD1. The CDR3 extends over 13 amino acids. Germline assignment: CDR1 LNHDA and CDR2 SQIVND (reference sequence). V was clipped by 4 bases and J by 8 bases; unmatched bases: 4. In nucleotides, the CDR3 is TGTGCCAGTAGTAGGGACAGGGGTTTCGGCTACACCTTC. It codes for CASSRDRGFGYTF. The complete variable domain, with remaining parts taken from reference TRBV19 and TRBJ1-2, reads DGGITQSPKYLFRKEGQNVTLSCEQNLNHDAMYWYRQDPGQGLRLIYYSQIVNDFQKGDIAEGYSVSREKKESFPLTVTSAQKNPTAFYLCASSRDRGFGYTFGSGTRLTVV.

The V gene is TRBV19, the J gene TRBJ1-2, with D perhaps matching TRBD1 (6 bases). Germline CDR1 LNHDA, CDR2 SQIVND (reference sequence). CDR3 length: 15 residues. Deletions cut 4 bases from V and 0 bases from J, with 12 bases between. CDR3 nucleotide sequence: TGTGCCAGTAGTACCGGACAGTTAGCTAACTATGGCTACACCTTC. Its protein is CASSTGQLANYGYTF.

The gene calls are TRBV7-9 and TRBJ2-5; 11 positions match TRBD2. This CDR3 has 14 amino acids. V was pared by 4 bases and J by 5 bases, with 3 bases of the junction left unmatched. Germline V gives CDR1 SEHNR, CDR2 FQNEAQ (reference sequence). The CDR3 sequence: CASSYSGGAETQYF. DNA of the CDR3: TGTGCCAGCAGCTATAGCGGGGGGGCCGAGACCCAGTACTTC. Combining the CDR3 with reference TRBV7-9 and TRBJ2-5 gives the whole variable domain DTGVSQNPRHKITKRGQNVTFRCDPISEHNRLYWYRQTLGQGPEFLTYFQNEAQLEKSRLLSDRFSAERPKGSFSTLEIQRTEQGDSAMYLCASSYSGGAETQYFGPGTRLLVL.

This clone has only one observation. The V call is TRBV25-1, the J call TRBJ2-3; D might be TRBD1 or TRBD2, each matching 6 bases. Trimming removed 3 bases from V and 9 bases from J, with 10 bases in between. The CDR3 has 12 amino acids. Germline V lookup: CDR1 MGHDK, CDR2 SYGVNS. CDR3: CASSDLGGTQYF. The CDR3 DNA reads TGTGCCAGCAGTGATCTGGGGGGCACGCAGTATTTT.

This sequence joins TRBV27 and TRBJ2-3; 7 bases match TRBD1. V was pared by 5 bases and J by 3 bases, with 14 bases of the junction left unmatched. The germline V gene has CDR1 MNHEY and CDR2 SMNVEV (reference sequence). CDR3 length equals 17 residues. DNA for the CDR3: TGTGCCAGCAGTCGAGAGACAGGGCCCCAGGGTACAGATACGCAGTATTTT. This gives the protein CASSRETGPQGTDTQYF.

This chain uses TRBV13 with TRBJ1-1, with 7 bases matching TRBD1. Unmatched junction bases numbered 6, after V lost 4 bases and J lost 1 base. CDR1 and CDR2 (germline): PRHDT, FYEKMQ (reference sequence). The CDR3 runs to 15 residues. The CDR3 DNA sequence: TGTGCCAGCAGCTGGAGAAGGACAGGGAACACTGAAGCTTTCTTT. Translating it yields CASSWRRTGNTEAFF.

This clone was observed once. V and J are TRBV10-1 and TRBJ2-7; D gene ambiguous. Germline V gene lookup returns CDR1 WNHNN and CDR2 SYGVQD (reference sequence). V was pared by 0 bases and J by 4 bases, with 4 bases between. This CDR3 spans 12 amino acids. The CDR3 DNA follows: TGCGCCAGCAGTGAGTCGATGTACGAGCAGTACTTC. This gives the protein CASSESMYEQYF.

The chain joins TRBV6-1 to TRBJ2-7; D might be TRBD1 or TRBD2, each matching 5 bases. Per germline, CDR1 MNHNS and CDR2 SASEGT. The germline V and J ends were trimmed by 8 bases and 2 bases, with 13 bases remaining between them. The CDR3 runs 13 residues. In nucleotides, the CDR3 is TGTGCCAGCGGGGGAACAGATACCTACGAGCAGTACTTC. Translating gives CASGGTDTYEQYF.

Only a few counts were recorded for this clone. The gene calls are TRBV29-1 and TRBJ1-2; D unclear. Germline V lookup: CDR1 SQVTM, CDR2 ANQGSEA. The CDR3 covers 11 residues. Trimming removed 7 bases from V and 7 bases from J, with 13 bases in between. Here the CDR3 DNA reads TGCAGCGCTGACTCTGGGGTTGGCTACACCTTC. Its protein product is CSADSGVGYTF.

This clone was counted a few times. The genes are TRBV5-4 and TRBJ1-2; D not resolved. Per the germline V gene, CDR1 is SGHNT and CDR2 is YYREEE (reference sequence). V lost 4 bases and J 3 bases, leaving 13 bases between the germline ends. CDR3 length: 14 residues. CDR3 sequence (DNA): TGTGCCAGCAGCACCGGACTCGGGGACTATGGCTACACCTTC. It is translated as CASSTGLGDYGYTF. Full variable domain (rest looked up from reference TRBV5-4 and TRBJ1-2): ETGVTQSPTHLIKTRGQQVTLRCSSQSGHNTVSWYQQALGQGPQFIFQYYREEENGRGNFPPRFSGLQFPNYSSELNVNALELDDSALYLCASSTGLGDYGYTFGSGTRLTVV.

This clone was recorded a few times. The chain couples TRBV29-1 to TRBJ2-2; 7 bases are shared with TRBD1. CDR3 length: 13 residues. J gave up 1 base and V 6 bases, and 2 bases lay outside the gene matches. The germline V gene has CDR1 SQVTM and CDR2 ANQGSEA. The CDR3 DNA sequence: TGCAGCGTACGGACAGGGAACACCGGGGAGCTGTTTTTT. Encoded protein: CSVRTGNTGELFF.

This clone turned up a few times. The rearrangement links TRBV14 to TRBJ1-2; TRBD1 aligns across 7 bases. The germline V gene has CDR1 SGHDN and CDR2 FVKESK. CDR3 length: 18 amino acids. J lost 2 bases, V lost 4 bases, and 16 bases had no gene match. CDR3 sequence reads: CASSPRTGRHPYNYGYTF. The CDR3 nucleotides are TGTGCCAGCAGCCCTAGGACAGGTAGGCATCCCTACAACTATGGCTACACCTTC.